This paragraph reports one T cell receptor (beta chain). This record comes from a study of blood T cell repertoires in COVID-19. About the research overall: Samples came from the United States, Italy and Spain, spanning acute and convalescent COVID-19.

Germline CDR1 reads MNHEY; CDR2 reads SVGAGI. Trimming cost V 7 bases and J 0 bases, with 9 bases left between them. The CDR3 spans 13 residues. Authors' methods: Amplification from reference gene primers served as the basis for estimated nucleated cell counts. The assay was immunoSEQ multiplex PCR, and TCRdb's table has in-frame clones only and misses some. V and J calls and clone size come straight from that table; D and trimming were deduced from the DNA. The top ten clones hold around 4% of a sample with over 100,000 clones, around 90% of them seen once. Sequenced material: peripheral blood. The receptor's source is a man aged 18 to 30 with acute or convalescent COVID-19. V and J are TRBV6-5 and TRBJ1-1; D ambiguous. This chain's CDR3 is CASKWAMNTEAFF. The CDR3 DNA sequence: TGTGCCAGCAAGTGGGCAATGAACACTGAAGCTTTCTTT.